This passage covers 21 T cell receptor beta chains from one sample sequenced in a study of blood T cells in healthy people across ages. It was with a sample-barcoded 5' primer and a J-beta primer mix that a second PCR of roughly 7 to 11 cycles was run. Via MiXCR, TCRdb re-called the 5' RACE reads, giving one row per CDR3 protein. Among 870,000 or so distinct CDR3 sequences listed, under 35% were seen once. Sequenced sample: blood. All receptors come from an elderly woman in good health.

This clonotype has a count of ten or more. The V and J genes are TRBV20-1 and TRBJ2-3; 10 positions match TRBD2. Germline CDR1 is DFQATT and CDR2 is SNEGSKA (reference sequence). CDR3 size: 16 residues. The J segment lost 3 bases and the V segment lost 0 bases, leaving 6 bases of the junction unmatched. The CDR3, as DNA: TGCAGTGCTAGAGACCAGAGCGGGGGGGGGACAGATACGCAGTATTTT. It encodes CSARDQSGGGTDTQYF.

This chain uses TRBV20-1 with TRBJ2-2; D is perhaps TRBD1 or TRBD2 (5 bases each). Trimming took 3 bases from V and 4 from J, leaving 9 bases between them. This CDR3 spans 13 amino acids. Germline CDR1 and CDR2: DFQATT and SNEGSKA (reference sequence). The CDR3, as DNA: TGCAGTGCTAGGGGGACGAGCACCGGGGAGCTGTTTTTT. This encodes CSARGTSTGELFF.

This clonotype was seen only a few times. It may be a read error: a sequence one base away is much more abundant. The J gene is TRBJ1-6, the V gene TRBV12-3 or TRBV12-4; D call uncertain. The CDR3 is 13 amino acids. Trimming left V 6 bases short and J 9 bases short, with 12 bases between. The CDR3 reads CASRGTQSSPLHF. CDR3 nucleotide sequence: TGTGCCAGCAGGGGCACCCAAAGTTCACCCCTCCACTTT.

This clonotype was seen just once. This clone may be a read error of a much larger clone one base away. This sequence joins TRBV5-6 and TRBJ1-2; D call uncertain. Germline V gene data show CDR1 as SGHDT and CDR2 as YYEEEE. The CDR3 is 16 amino acids. V lost 4 bases and J 1 base, leaving 17 bases between the germline ends. The CDR3 spells CASSPPWVRSNYGYTF. The CDR3 DNA follows: TGTGCCAGCAGCCCCCCGTGGGTCAGGAGTAACTATGGCTACACCTTC.

The chain couples TRBV20-1 to TRBJ2-2; D is perhaps TRBD1 (6 bases). Germline lookup yields CDR1 DFQATT and CDR2 SNEGSKA (reference sequence). The CDR3 spans 15 residues. V lost 0 bases and J 1 base, leaving 9 bases between the germline ends. In DNA form, the CDR3 reads TGCAGTGCTAGAGAATCGGACAGGAACACCGGGGAGCTGTTTTTT. Translated: CSARESDRNTGELFF.

This clonotype has just a few counts. This sequence joins TRBV30 and TRBJ1-2; 8 nucleotides align to TRBD1. The CDR3 is 17 amino acids. Looked up from germline, CDR1 is GTSNPN and CDR2 is SVGIG (reference sequence). After removal of 1 base from V and 3 bases from J, the junction contained 13 bases not matched to a gene. The CDR3 spells CAWSALRGTGGYYGYTF. The DNA of the CDR3 is TGTGCCTGGAGTGCCCTTCGTGGGACAGGCGGATACTATGGCTACACCTTC.

This clonotype was found many times. The chain links TRBV29-1 to TRBJ1-2, with 7 bases matching TRBD1. The CDR3 length is 13 residues. In germline, CDR1 is SQVTM, CDR2 ANQGSEA. V dropped 7 bases and J dropped 5; count of bases not matched to a gene: 10. The CDR3, as DNA: TGCAGCGCCGGATCGGACAGGATTTATGGCTACACCTTC. Translating gives CSAGSDRIYGYTF.

This clonotype was counted ten times or more. The chain recombines TRBV20-1 with TRBJ1-5; D call uncertain. The V and J ends lost 2 bases and 6 bases respectively, with 11 bases between them. This CDR3 contains 13 residues. Germline-derived CDR1 and CDR2 are DFQATT and SNEGSKA (reference sequence). In nucleotides, the CDR3 is TGCAGTGCTAGATATGGACGGGGTCAGCCCCAGCATTTT. Translated, it gives CSARYGRGQPQHF.

This clonotype was observed many times. The V and J genes are TRBV7-2 and TRBJ1-2; 8 bases map to TRBD1. This CDR3 contains 14 residues. CDR1 and CDR2 (germline): SGHTA, FQGNSA. V shed 3 bases, J shed 7 bases, and the junction held 7 bases outside the gene matches. The CDR3 region is CASSFPGGAGGYTF. For the CDR3, the DNA is TGTGCCAGCAGCTTCCCAGGGGGCGCGGGTGGCTACACCTTC.

This clonotype was observed many times. This chain joins TRBV18 and TRBJ2-3; D unresolved. The CDR3 runs 13 residues. CDR1 and CDR2 from the germline V gene are KGHSH and LQKENI. The V end lost 8 bases, the J end lost 0 bases, and 9 bases lay between the germline ends. In nucleotides, the CDR3 is TGTGCCAGCAGCCCACCTAGCACAGATACGCAGTATTTT. As protein: CASSPPSTDTQYF.

In this sample, this clonotype turned up many times. The chain is built from TRBV24-1 and TRBJ2-3; weak D call: TRBD1 (5 bases). Germline V gene lookup returns CDR1 KGHDR and CDR2 SFDVKD. This CDR3 comprises 15 residues. Trimming left V 3 bases short and J 2 bases short, with 11 bases between. CDR3 amino acids: CATSDPRQITDTQYF. The DNA for the CDR3 is TGTGCCACCAGTGATCCCCGACAGATCACAGATACGCAGTATTTT.

The chain employs TRBV6-2 or TRBV6-3 and TRBJ2-6; possible D gene TRBD1, 6 bases. Trimming shortened V by 6 bases and J by 2 bases, and 11 bases separated the two germline ends. The germline V gene encodes CDR1 MNHEY and CDR2 SVGEGT. The CDR3 contains 15 residues. CDR3 in amino acids: CASSVQGTGANVLTF. The CDR3 nucleotides read TGTGCCAGCAGCGTACAGGGAACTGGGGCCAACGTCCTGACTTTC.

This clonotype was observed at least ten times. This rearrangement joins TRBV11-3 to TRBJ2-5, with 8 bases that match TRBD2. Losses at the gene ends were 5 bases for V and 7 bases for J; bases not matched to a gene: 9. Germline V gene lookup returns CDR1 SGHNT and CDR2 YENEEA. The CDR3 consists of 14 residues. The CDR3 here is CASSPTGTRGTQYF. The CDR3 coding sequence is TGTGCCAGCAGCCCCACCGGGACTAGGGGGACCCAGTACTTC.

This clonotype was seen ten or more times. This chain joins TRBV5-1 and TRBJ1-2; TRBD1 is a possible D gene (5 bases). Germline-derived CDR1 and CDR2 are SGHRS and YFSETQ. V was pared by 7 bases and J by 4 bases, with 14 bases between. The CDR3 has 13 residues. The CDR3 nucleotides read TGCGCCAGCGGGGAGGGGTTAGCCTATGGCTACACCTTC. Protein sequence: CASGEGLAYGYTF. Complete variable domain (other parts from reference TRBV5-1 and TRBJ1-2): KAGVTQTPRYLIKTRGQQVTLSCSPISGHRSVSWYQQTPGQGLQFLFEYFSETQRNKGNFPGRFSGRQFSNSRSEMNVSTLELGDSALYLCASGEGLAYGYTFGSGTRLTVV.

The gene calls are TRBV6-6 and TRBJ2-1; 7 bases are a match to TRBD1. The germline CDR1 and CDR2 sequences are MNHNY and SVGAGI (reference sequence). The trim removed 2 bases at V and 5 bases at J, leaving 12 bases unmatched. This CDR3 spans 17 amino acids. CDR3 nucleotides: TGTGCCAGCAGTTACCCTAGGGACAGTAGTAGGAACAATGAGCAGTTCTTC. It translates to CASSYPRDSSRNNEQFF.

This chain uses TRBV20-1 with TRBJ1-6, with 8 positions matching TRBD1. The CDR3 is made up of 14 amino acids. V lost 1 base, J lost 9 bases, and 5 bases stayed unmatched. CDR1 and CDR2 from the germline V gene are DFQATT and SNEGSKA (reference sequence). CDR3 protein: CSARASGGSSPLHF. DNA of the CDR3: TGCAGTGCTAGAGCCTCAGGGGGCAGTTCACCCCTCCACTTT.

Many counts were recorded for this clonotype. The genes are TRBV6-5 and TRBJ2-6; 7 nucleotides agree with TRBD1. V shed 2 bases, J shed 1 base, and the junction held 11 bases outside the gene matches. Germline V gene lookup returns CDR1 MNHEY and CDR2 SVGAGI. This CDR3 is built from 19 residues. The CDR3 loop is CASSYRIIQGSSGANVLTF. The CDR3 nucleotides read TGTGCCAGCAGTTACCGGATTATACAGGGGTCGTCTGGGGCCAACGTCCTGACTTTC.

This clonotype occurred a few times. This sequence joins TRBV3-1 and TRBJ1-1; 7 bases agree with TRBD1. CDR1 is LGHDT and CDR2 is YNNKEL in the germline V gene (reference sequence). Trimming took 1 base from V and 6 from J; bases not matched to a gene: 2. The CDR3 has 13 residues. The CDR3 protein is CASSQVGTAEAFF. The CDR3 DNA is TGTGCCAGCAGCCAAGTCGGGACAGCTGAAGCTTTCTTT.

This sequence joins TRBV5-1 and TRBJ1-3; possible D gene TRBD1, 5 bases. V was pared by 6 bases and J by 8 bases, with 15 bases between. The germline CDR1 and CDR2 sequences are SGHRS and YFSETQ. The CDR3 sequence is 13 residues long. This CDR3 is CASTGGGSDTIYF. CDR3 sequence (DNA): TGCGCCAGCACCGGGGGGGGATCGGACACCATATATTTT.

There are many counts of this clonotype. The V gene is TRBV6-2 or TRBV6-3, the J gene TRBJ2-3; a weak D match, TRBD2 (5 bases). CDR3 length: 14 residues. Germline CDR1 reads MNHEY; CDR2 reads SVGEGT. Trimming cost V 0 bases and J 6 bases, with 10 bases left between them. CDR3 sequence reads: CASSYSGVSDTQYF. Here the CDR3 DNA reads TGTGCCAGCAGTTACTCCGGGGTATCCGATACGCAGTATTTT.

This clonotype was seen more than once but under ten times. This may arise from a read error, as a much more abundant clone is one base away. The chain couples TRBV6-2 or TRBV6-3 to TRBJ2-7; 7 bases are shared with TRBD1. Looked up from germline, CDR1 is MNHEY and CDR2 is SVGEGT. The J segment lost 7 bases and the V segment lost 6 bases, leaving 15 bases of the junction unmatched. This CDR3 is built from 15 residues. CDR3 DNA: TGTGCCAGCAGATTCAACAGGGGTGTGGGCAATGAGCAGTACTTC. Protein: CASRFNRGVGNEQYF.